This is a list of T cell receptor beta chains from one sample in a study of control samples from healthy donors and cancer patients. Data came from immunoSEQ multiplex PCR; TCRdb stores just in-frame clones and leaves some out. The sample holds 120,000 or so clones; more than 70% are singletons and the top ten take around 3%. The material sequenced was blood. The source of these receptors is a man in his sixties in good health. CDR3s include the opening cysteine and the closing phenylalanine or tryptophan. D genes are given only for firm matches. Not all rows give a size; the values are once, few, many and, for expanded clones, a class.

TRBJ1-3 TRBV28 - - TGTGCCAGCAGTTTAAGCGGGCATGGAAACACCATATATTTT CASSLSGHGNTIYF
TRBJ2-3 TRBV7-2 TRBD2 - TGTGCCAGCAGCTTAGATGGGGGGGCAGATACGCAGTATTTT CASSLDGGADTQYF
TRBJ1-6 TRBV6-5 - - TGTGCCAGCAGTTACTCTCCTTGGACAGAAAATTCACCCCTCCACTTT CASSYSPWTENSPLHF
TRBJ2-5 TRBV19 - - TGTGCCAGTAGTATCACAGGGTCGGAGACCCAGTACTTC CASSITGSETQYF
TRBJ1-1 TRBV28 - - TGTGCCAGCAGGTGGGGCAGCCGAGGGACTGAAGCTTTCTTT CASRWGSRGTEAFF
TRBJ1-4 TRBV7-9 - - TGTGCCAGCAGCTTTTCTTTCTCTACTAGCCTGGTGGCGGAAAAACTGTTTTTT CASSFSFSTSLVAEKLFF
TRBJ1-3 TRBV12-5 TRBD1 - TGTGCTAGCAAAAAGCCTCGGACAGGGAATAGAACCACCATATATTTT CASKKPRTGNRTTIYF
TRBJ2-2 TRBV6-6 TRBD1 - TGTGCCAGCAGTCCCCGTCTGAGACAGGGCCACTCGAACACCGGGGAGCTGTTTTTT CASSPRLRQGHSNTGELFF
TRBJ2-7 TRBV5-6 - once TGTGCCAGCAGCTTGCTTAAGGGAACCTACGAGCAGTACTTC CASSLLKGTYEQYF
TRBJ2-6 TRBV7-9 - - TGTGCCAGCAGCTTAGACTGGGCCAACGTCCTGACTTTC CASSLDWANVLTF
TRBJ1-1 TRBV19 - - TGTGCCAGTAGTAGCCCGGCAACAGGGAACACTGAAGCTTTCTTT CASSSPATGNTEAFF
TRBJ2-5 TRBV19 - - TGTGCCAGTAGTATAGACCCCCACGAGACCCAGTACTTC CASSIDPHETQYF
TRBJ2-1 TRBV27 TRBD1 - TGTGCCAGCAGTCATCCCCCCTCGACAGGGGGGGAGCAGTTCTTC CASSHPPSTGGEQFF
TRBJ2-2 TRBV7-2 - - TGTGCCAGCAGCTTAGATGAGAGCACCGGGGAGCTGTTTTTT CASSLDESTGELFF
TRBJ1-5 TRBV28 - - TGTGCCAGCAGTTTATGGCAGACCAATCAGCCCCAGCATTTT CASSLWQTNQPQHF
TRBJ1-2 TRBV6-5 - - TGTGCCAGCAGTTACAACGGTGAATTCTATGGCTACACCTTC CASSYNGEFYGYTF
TRBJ1-3 TRBV6-1 - - TGTGCCAGCAGTGAATCTCCCGGCTCTGGAAACACCATATATTTT CASSESPGSGNTIYF
TRBJ2-7 TRBV28 TRBD2 - TGTGCCAGCAGTTTATCATCGGGGGGTGTTAACTACGAGCAGTACTTC CASSLSSGGVNYEQYF
TRBJ2-3 TRBV13 TRBD2 - TGTGCCAGCAGCTTGGCTAGCGGGGGGACAGATACGCAGTATTTT CASSLASGGTDTQYF
TRBJ2-3 TRBV4-1 TRBD2 - TGCGCCAGCAGCCAAGATATCCCAGCGGGGGTTTTCACAGATACGCAGTATTTT CASSQDIPAGVFTDTQYF
TRBJ1-4 TRBV18 - - TGTGCCAGCTCCCAGCAAAGGGTAGACGCTAATGAAAAACTGTTTTTT CASSQQRVDANEKLFF
TRBJ1-1 TRBV7-9 - - TGTGCCAGCAGCTTAGGCGAAGTCACTGAAGCTTTCTTT CASSLGEVTEAFF
TRBJ1-2 TRBV21-1 - - TGTGCCAGCAGCCCTGATACGGGACTTTGGGGCTACACCTTC CASSPDTGLWGYTF
TRBJ2-3 TRBV5-1 - - TGCGCCAGCAGCTTGATGGCGGGGAAGACAGATACGCAGTATTTT CASSLMAGKTDTQYF
TRBJ2-7 TRBV5-4 TRBD1 once TGTGCCAGCAGCTTGGCCAGCGCGACAGGGGATTCCTACGAGCAGTACTTC CASSLASATGDSYEQYF
TRBJ1-5 TRBV27 - - TGTGCCAGCAGTCAGCAGGGATGGGGCGGCAATCAGCCCCAGCATTTT CASSQQGWGGNQPQHF
TRBJ1-1 TRBV28 - - TGTGCCAGCAGCTATCGGGGAAAGACTGAAGCTTTCTTT CASSYRGKTEAFF
TRBJ1-3 TRBV21-1 - - TGTGCCAGCAGCAAGAGCTCGGGGCGGCAAGGAAACACCATATATTTT CASSKSSGRQGNTIYF
TRBJ2-7 TRBV3-1/TRBV3-2 - - TGTGCCAGCAGCCAACATGGAGAGCAGTACTTC CASSQHGEQYF
TRBJ1-1 TRBV3-1/TRBV3-2 - - TGTGCCAGCAGCCAAGAATGGACAGCAAGTAGTGAAGCTTTCTTT CASSQEWTASSEAFF
TRBJ2-7 TRBV7-2 TRBD2 - TGTGCCAGCAGCGGGCGGGGGACTAGCGGGGGAGCTATCCGGCCCGAGCAGTACTTC CASSGRGTSGGAIRPEQYF
TRBJ2-2 TRBV9 - - TGTGCCAGCAGCGTAGGAGGGCCGCCCGGGGAGCTGTTTTTT CASSVGGPPGELFF
TRBJ1-3 TRBV27 - few TGTGCCAGCAGCAGGCTCTCTGGAAACACCATATATTTT CASSRLSGNTIYF
TRBJ1-1 TRBV18 - - TGTGCCAGCGGACCACCCGGGGACACTGAAGCTTTCTTT CASGPPGDTEAFF
TRBJ2-2 TRBV3-1/TRBV3-2 TRBD2 - TGTGCCAGCAGCCAAGATATGCTAGCGGGGGGGCCCGGGGAGCTGTTTTTT CASSQDMLAGGPGELFF
TRBJ1-1 TRBV24-1 TRBD1 - TGTGCCACCAGTGAGGGACAGTTCACTGAAGCTTTCTTT CATSEGQFTEAFF
TRBJ2-3 TRBV19 TRBD2 few TGTGCCAGTAGTATGGGACTAGCGACAGATACGCAGTATTTT CASSMGLATDTQYF
TRBJ1-2 TRBV11-2 - - TGTGCCAGCAGCTCATACAGGGATGGCTACACCTTC CASSSYRDGYTF
TRBJ1-2 TRBV30 - few TGTGCCTGTACGAGGAGGACTGGCTATGGCTACACCTTC CACTRRTGYGYTF
TRBJ2-1 TRBV7-8 TRBD2 - TGTGCCAGCAGCTTAGAGGGACTAGCTTCCAATGAGCAGTTCTTC CASSLEGLASNEQFF
TRBJ2-3 TRBV19 TRBD1 - TGTGCCAGCCACACGGGACAGGGGGCAGATACGCAGTATTTT CASHTGQGADTQYF
TRBJ2-3 TRBV28 TRBD2 once TGTGCCAGCAGGCCCTCGGGGGGAAGGAGGAGAACAGATACGCAGTATTTT CASRPSGGRRRTDTQYF
TRBJ1-2 TRBV7-8 - - TGTGCCAGCAGCTTTTTGACAGGCCCCTATGGCTACACCTTC CASSFLTGPYGYTF
TRBJ1-1 TRBV19 - - TGTGCCAGTAGGCTACAGGAGAACACTGAAGCTTTCTTT CASRLQENTEAFF
TRBJ1-1 TRBV19 - - TGTGCCAGTAAACACGTGAACACTGAAGCTTTCTTT CASKHVNTEAFF
TRBJ2-3 TRBV3-1/TRBV3-2 TRBD2 - TGTGCCAGCAGCCAAGCCCCGACTAGCGGCGCAGATACGCAGTATTTT CASSQAPTSGADTQYF
TRBJ2-2 TRBV5-8 TRBD1 - TGTGCCAGCAGCTGGGACAGGGACACCGGGGAGCTGTTTTTT CASSWDRDTGELFF
TRBJ1-6 TRBV6-5 - - TGTGCCAGCACGCTACACGGAGAAATTAATTCACCCCTCCACTTT CASTLHGEINSPLHF
TRBJ1-2 TRBV4-3 TRBD1 - TGCGCCAGCAGCCAAGATCGTCCCGGACAGGGGGCGGGTTATGGCTACACCTTC CASSQDRPGQGAGYGYTF
TRBJ2-5 TRBV27 TRBD1 - TGTGCCAGCAGTTTCGGACAGGTTTCAGAGACCCAGTACTTC CASSFGQVSETQYF
TRBJ2-1 TRBV20-1 - - TGCAGTGCTAGTGTGGCGGGGAGCAATGAGCAGTTCTTC CSASVAGSNEQFF
TRBJ1-1 TRBV25-1 - - TGTGCCAGCGAACGGAGCGCTGAAGCTTTCTTT CASERSAEAFF
TRBJ1-4 TRBV28 - - TGTGCCAGCTTTGCCGGGATGAGCGAAAAACTGTTTTTT CASFAGMSEKLFF
TRBJ2-6 TRBV30 - - TGTGCCTCACGAGGCGCTGGGGCCAACGTCCTGACTTTC CASRGAGANVLTF